One and the same sample provided the 32 T cell receptor beta chains below, sequenced in a study of CD8+ T cells in alopecia areata. RNA extraction and reverse transcription yielded cDNA as sequencing template. Only in-frame clones appear in the TCRdb table, and some are missing; sequencing was by immunoSEQ multiplex PCR. This sample has about 200,000 clones, with roughly three fifths found just once. Sequencing was performed on CD8+ T cells sorted from blood. The receptor set was obtained from a human donor in good health.

The chain recombines TRBV6-5 with TRBJ2-7, with D possibly called TRBD1 or TRBD2 (5 bases each). The CDR3 is 12 residues long. CDR1 MNHEY and CDR2 SVGAGI come from the germline V gene. Trimming took 10 bases from V and 1 from J, leaving 11 bases between them. The CDR3 nucleotides are TGTGCCACCCGGGACGCGTCCTACGAGCAGTACTTC. It encodes CATRDASYEQYF.

This clone appeared a few times. The chain links TRBV5-1 to TRBJ2-3; TRBD2 matches 9 bases. V lost 2 bases and J lost 0; bases outside the gene matches: 7. The CDR3 is 17 residues long. Germline V gives CDR1 SGHRS, CDR2 YFSETQ. The CDR3 sequence is CASSFGGLAGSTDTQYF. DNA for the CDR3: TGCGCCAGCAGCTTTGGTGGGCTAGCGGGGAGCACAGATACGCAGTATTTT.

This clone was seen just once. The chain has TRBV4-1 and TRBJ1-1, with D uncertain. The CDR3 extends over 13 amino acids. CDR1 and CDR2 (germline): MGHRA, YSYEKL. The V end lost 1 base, the J end lost 0 bases, and 3 bases lay between the germline ends. The CDR3 sequence: CASSQGVNTEAFF. CDR3 DNA sequence: TGCGCCAGCAGCCAAGGGGTGAACACTGAAGCTTTCTTT.

This clone came up once. This chain joins TRBV5-1 and TRBJ2-3; possible D gene TRBD1, 6 bases. Germline CDR1 and CDR2: SGHRS and YFSETQ. V was clipped by 3 bases and J by 3 bases, with 14 bases between them. The length of the CDR3 is 15 residues. The CDR3 is CASSYEQGETDTQYF. CDR3 sequence (DNA): TGCGCCAGCAGCTATGAACAGGGTGAGACAGATACGCAGTATTTT.

This clone has more than one count but fewer than ten. The genes are TRBV9 and TRBJ1-1, with a tentative D call TRBD1 (5 bases). This CDR3 region has 13 residues. Trimming pared 4 bases from V and 9 bases from J, leaving 16 bases between. CDR1 and CDR2 (germline): SGDLS, YYNGEE. CDR3 loop: CASSPGTNPKAFF. The CDR3 DNA reads TGTGCCAGCAGCCCTGGGACGAACCCTAAAGCTTTCTTT.

This clone was seen only a few times. The genes are TRBV19 and TRBJ1-5; 8 nucleotides match TRBD1. J gave up 7 bases and V 4 bases, and 6 bases lay outside the gene matches. CDR1 and CDR2 (germline): LNHDA, SQIVND (reference sequence). The CDR3 runs to 14 residues. Here the CDR3 reads CASSKQDRAQPQHF. As DNA, the CDR3 is TGTGCCAGTAGTAAACAGGACAGGGCCCAGCCCCAGCATTTT.

The chain joins TRBV14 to TRBJ1-2; the D is unclear. V was shortened by 1 base and J by 4 bases, with 7 bases between the two germline ends. CDR1 is SGHDN, CDR2 FVKESK, per germline. The CDR3 contains 13 residues. The CDR3 sequence is CASSQGPSYGYTF. The CDR3 DNA is TGTGCCAGCAGCCAAGGACCTAGCTATGGCTACACCTTC.

Concerning this clone itself: The junction does not match germline at one end; this may be a read error. The chain joins TRBV29-1 to TRBJ2-3; 8 positions agree with TRBD2. The V gene's germline CDR1 is SQVTM and CDR2 ANQGSEA. The CDR3 has 14 amino acids. The CDR3 bases are TGCAGCGTGGAAGATATAGCGGGGTTAGATACGCAGTATTTT. Translating gives CSVEDIAGLDTQYF.

The genes are TRBV6-5 and TRBJ1-1; 7 nucleotides match TRBD1. Germline-derived CDR1 and CDR2 are MNHEY and SVGAGI. This CDR3 is built from 14 residues. J gave up 4 bases and V 6 bases, and 8 bases lay outside the gene matches. In DNA, the CDR3 is TGTGCCAGCAGGAAACAGGGGTTGGCCACTGAAGCTTTCTTT. Its translation: CASRKQGLATEAFF.

The V gene is TRBV29-1, the J gene TRBJ1-1; tentative D call: TRBD1 (5 bases). Trimming cost V 3 bases and J 4 bases, with 9 bases left between them. Germline V gene data show CDR1 as SQVTM and CDR2 as ANQGSEA. The CDR3 length is 12 residues. CDR3 amino acids: CSVDQGPTEAFF. The DNA for the CDR3 is TGCAGCGTTGATCAGGGTCCCACTGAAGCTTTCTTT.

This clone has more than one count but fewer than ten. The rearrangement links TRBV7-9 to TRBJ2-1; D gene ambiguous. The CDR3 is made up of 12 amino acids. Germline V CDR1 and CDR2: SEHNR, FQNEAQ (reference sequence). V shed 0 bases and J shed 12 bases, with 9 bases lying between them. CDR3 in amino acids: CASSLAGNTQFF. The CDR3 coding sequence is TGTGCCAGCAGCTTAGCCGGAAATACGCAGTTCTTC.

V is TRBV7-6 and J is TRBJ2-1; 14 bases line up with TRBD2. CDR3 size: 16 residues. Trimming removed 5 bases from V and 6 bases from J; junction bases left unmatched: 6. Germline V gives CDR1 SGHVS, CDR2 FNYEAQ. The CDR3 DNA sequence: TGTGCCAGCAGCCCGCGACTAGCGGGGGGGCGCAATGAGCAGTTCTTC. Its protein product is CASSPRLAGGRNEQFF.

The genes are TRBV6-6 and TRBJ1-1, with no clear D. This CDR3 is 12 amino acids long. Germline V CDR1 and CDR2: MNHNY, SVGAGI (reference sequence). The ends were cut back, 8 bases at V and 1 base at J, with 8 bases in the middle. The CDR3 loop is CASSETNTEAFF. The CDR3 DNA reads TGTGCCAGCTCCGAAACGAACACTGAAGCTTTCTTT.

The chain links TRBV11-3 to TRBJ2-7; 7 bases are a match to TRBD1. Germline V gene lookup returns CDR1 SGHNT and CDR2 YENEEA. CDR3 size: 14 residues. J lost 6 bases, V lost 1 base, and 6 bases had no gene match. CDR3 region: CASSLAPTGSEQYF. CDR3 nucleotides: TGTGCCAGCAGCTTAGCGCCGACAGGGAGCGAGCAGTACTTC.

This clone has only a few counts. The chain couples TRBV14 to TRBJ2-7, with D possibly being TRBD2 (5 bases). Germline CDR1 reads SGHDN; CDR2 reads FVKESK. V was cut by 2 bases and J by 5 bases, with 16 bases left in between. The CDR3 runs to 15 residues. The CDR3 DNA sequence: TGTGCCAGCAGCCAATATCTAACTAGTGGCCACGAGCAGTACTTC. Encoded protein: CASSQYLTSGHEQYF.

V usage is TRBV4-1 and J usage is TRBJ1-5, with 10 bases aligning to TRBD1. After removal of 2 bases from V and 5 bases from J, the junction contained 6 bases not matched to a gene. The CDR3 consists of 16 residues. Germline V CDR1 and CDR2: MGHRA, YSYEKL. The CDR3 spells CASSQRLGTGDQPQHF. In DNA form, the CDR3 reads TGCGCCAGCAGCCAAAGGCTGGGGACAGGGGATCAGCCCCAGCATTTT.

This clone has only a few counts. This sequence joins TRBV7-9 and TRBJ1-1, with TRBD1 as a possible D gene (5 bases). Trimming shortened V by 1 base and J by 4 bases, and 10 bases separated the two germline ends. The length of the CDR3 is 14 residues. Germline V lookup: CDR1 SEHNR, CDR2 FQNEAQ (reference sequence). The CDR3 sequence is CASSLVGGSTEAFF. CDR3 DNA: TGTGCCAGCAGCTTAGTTGGGGGGAGCACTGAAGCTTTCTTT.

The rearrangement joins TRBV9 to TRBJ2-7; D unclear. The CDR3 consists of 12 residues. Between the trimmed V and J ends, which lost 3 bases and 0 bases, there was a span of 4 bases. Germline CDR1 SGDLS, CDR2 YYNGEE. CDR3 DNA: TGTGCCAGCAGCGGGGACTCCTACGAGCAGTACTTC. It is translated as CASSGDSYEQYF.

V and J are TRBV9 and TRBJ2-5; no definite D call. Germline V gives CDR1 SGDLS, CDR2 YYNGEE. The CDR3 contains 13 residues. Trimming took off 3 bases at V and 5 bases at J, with 11 bases between the two ends. The CDR3 is CASSAQLRETQYF. The CDR3 DNA reads TGTGCCAGCAGCGCGCAGCTCCGGGAGACCCAGTACTTC. Based on the CDR3 plus reference TRBV9 and TRBJ2-5, the full variable domain is DSGVTQTPKHLITATGQRVTLRCSPRSGDLSVYWYQQSLDQGLQFLIQYYNGEERAKGNILERFSAQQFPDLHSELNLSSLELGDSALYFCASSAQLRETQYFGPGTRLLVL.

Comment on this clone: In the same sample, other DNA sequences code for this CDR3. V and J are TRBV7-9 and TRBJ2-7, with a tentative D call TRBD2 (6 bases). CDR3 size: 12 residues. Per germline, CDR1 SEHNR and CDR2 FQNEAQ (reference sequence). The V end lost 5 bases, the J end lost 5 bases, and 10 bases lay between the germline ends. The CDR3 nucleotides are TGTGCCAGCAGCCCCGGCGGGGACGAGCAGTACTTC. The encoded protein is CASSPGGDEQYF.

This clone was seen a handful of times. The V and J genes are TRBV6-1 and TRBJ1-1; 11 bases agree with TRBD1. V trimming: 6 bases; J trimming: 4 bases; junction bases outside the gene matches: 4. CDR1 and CDR2 (germline): MNHNS, SASEGT. The CDR3 totals 14 residues. DNA of the CDR3: TGTGCCAGCAGCTTAGGGACAGGGGGCACTGAAGCTTTCTTT. It is translated as CASSLGTGGTEAFF.

In this sample, this clone turned up a few times. The genes are TRBV15 and TRBJ1-2, with D unclear. This CDR3 is built from 16 residues. CDR1 is LNHNV, CDR2 YYDKDF, per germline (reference sequence). V lost 3 bases to trimming and J lost 5 bases, with 19 bases between them. CDR3 in DNA: TGTGCCACCAGCAGCGCTCCCCTTGGATCGACTTATGGCTACACCTTC. The encoded protein is CATSSAPLGSTYGYTF.

CDR3 loop: CASSQDQREQYF. The DNA for the CDR3 is TGCGCCAGCAGCCAAGATCAACGGGAGCAGTACTTC. The chain combines TRBV4-1 with TRBJ2-7; D not resolved. There are 12 residues in the CDR3. V was shortened by 0 bases and J by 7 bases, with 7 bases between the two germline ends. Germline values: CDR1 MGHRA, CDR2 YSYEKL.

The chain carries TRBV7-9 and TRBJ2-1; a weak D match, TRBD2 (6 bases). The CDR3 spans 15 residues. The ends were cut back, 6 bases at V and 10 bases at J, with 22 bases in the middle. Germline V gene sequence: CDR1 SEHNR, CDR2 FQNEAQ (reference sequence). CDR3 in DNA: TGTGCCAGCAGTTCCCCAGCGGGCGGGGTTCTGGAGCAGTTCTTC. It yields the protein CASSSPAGGVLEQFF. Variable domain in full (rest from reference TRBV7-9 and TRBJ2-1): DTGVSQNPRHKITKRGQNVTFRCDPISEHNRLYWYRQTLGQGPEFLTYFQNEAQLEKSRLLSDRFSAERPKGSFSTLEIQRTEQGDSAMYLCASSSPAGGVLEQFFGPGTRLTVL.

This clone was counted between two and nine times. The V gene is TRBV7-9, the J gene TRBJ2-3; possibly TRBD1 for D (6 bases). V dropped 0 bases and J dropped 2 bases, with 9 bases sitting between them. The CDR3 totals 15 residues. CDR1 is SEHNR and CDR2 is FQNEAQ in the germline V gene (reference sequence). The CDR3 coding sequence is TGTGCCAGCAGCTTAGCGGGACAAGTCACAGATACGCAGTATTTT. It encodes CASSLAGQVTDTQYF.

This sequence joins TRBV6-5 and TRBJ2-7, with unresolved D. V was trimmed by 6 bases and J by 5 bases, leaving 14 bases between them. The CDR3 has 13 residues. Germline V gene lookup returns CDR1 MNHEY and CDR2 SVGAGI. In nucleotides, the CDR3 is TGTGCCAGCAGGTTGACACAGTTCCACGAGCAGTACTTC. This codes for CASRLTQFHEQYF.

J is TRBJ2-7 and V is TRBV7-6; 16 positions match TRBD2. Germline values: CDR1 SGHVS, CDR2 FNYEAQ. This CDR3 has 15 amino acids. The J segment lost 7 bases and the V segment lost 4 bases, leaving 4 bases of the junction unmatched. The CDR3 loop is CASSSGTSGGAEQYF. The CDR3 DNA sequence: TGTGCCAGCAGCTCTGGGACTAGCGGGGGGGCGGAGCAGTACTTC.

The V and J genes are TRBV7-9 and TRBJ2-7; 8 positions match TRBD1. Germline V gene sequence: CDR1 SEHNR, CDR2 FQNEAQ (reference sequence). The length of the CDR3 is 13 residues. With V trimmed by 1 base and J by 5 bases, 1 base remained unmatched. The CDR3 DNA is TGTGCCAGCAGCTTAGAGACAGGGGACGAGCAGTACTTC. Its protein is CASSLETGDEQYF.

The chain couples TRBV6-5 to TRBJ1-1, with a tentative D call TRBD1 (5 bases). The CDR3 is made up of 15 amino acids. Germline V gives CDR1 MNHEY, CDR2 SVGAGI. The V gene lost 5 bases and the J gene lost 0 bases, with 13 bases spanning the gap. CDR3 in amino acids: CASSRQWAVNTEAFF. CDR3 coding DNA: TGTGCCAGCAGTCGACAGTGGGCAGTGAACACTGAAGCTTTCTTT.

The chain carries TRBV7-3 and TRBJ2-1; D is unresolved. Trimming left V 2 bases short and J 5 bases short, with 7 bases between. Germline loops: CDR1 SGHTA, CDR2 FQGTGA. The CDR3 loop spans 13 amino acids. CDR3 sequence: CASSLRPNNEQFF. In DNA form, the CDR3 reads TGTGCCAGCAGCTTACGGCCCAACAATGAGCAGTTCTTC. Full variable domain (rest looked up from reference TRBV7-3 and TRBJ2-1): GAGVSQTPSNKVTEKGKYVELRCDPISGHTALYWYRQSLGQGPEFLIYFQGTGAADDSGLPNDRFFAVRPEGSVSTLKIQRTERGDSAVYLCASSLRPNNEQFFGPGTRLTVL.

This clone was detected only once. The gene calls are TRBV5-6 and TRBJ2-1; D is unresolved. The CDR3 consists of 15 residues. Deletions cut 0 bases from V and 2 bases from J, with 9 bases between. Germline V gene lookup returns CDR1 SGHDT and CDR2 YYEEEE. Here the CDR3 reads CASSLVFQAYNEQFF. Here the CDR3 DNA reads TGTGCCAGCAGCTTGGTTTTTCAAGCCTACAATGAGCAGTTCTTC. Supplemented by reference TRBV5-6 and TRBJ2-1, the full variable domain reads DAGVTQSPTHLIKTRGQQVTLRCSPKSGHDTVSWYQQALGQGPQFIFQYYEEEERQRGNFPDRFSGHQFPNYSSELNVNALLLGDSALYLCASSLVFQAYNEQFFGPGTRLTVL.

This chain uses TRBV5-4 with TRBJ1-6; TRBD1 is a possible D gene (5 bases). Trimming stripped 1 base from V and 7 bases from J, with 9 bases between. The CDR3 runs to 14 residues. Germline CDR1 reads SGHNT; CDR2 reads YYREEE (reference sequence). The CDR3 is CASSLSGGNSPLHF. The CDR3 DNA reads as TGTGCCAGCAGCTTGTCGGGGGGGAATTCACCCCTCCACTTT.